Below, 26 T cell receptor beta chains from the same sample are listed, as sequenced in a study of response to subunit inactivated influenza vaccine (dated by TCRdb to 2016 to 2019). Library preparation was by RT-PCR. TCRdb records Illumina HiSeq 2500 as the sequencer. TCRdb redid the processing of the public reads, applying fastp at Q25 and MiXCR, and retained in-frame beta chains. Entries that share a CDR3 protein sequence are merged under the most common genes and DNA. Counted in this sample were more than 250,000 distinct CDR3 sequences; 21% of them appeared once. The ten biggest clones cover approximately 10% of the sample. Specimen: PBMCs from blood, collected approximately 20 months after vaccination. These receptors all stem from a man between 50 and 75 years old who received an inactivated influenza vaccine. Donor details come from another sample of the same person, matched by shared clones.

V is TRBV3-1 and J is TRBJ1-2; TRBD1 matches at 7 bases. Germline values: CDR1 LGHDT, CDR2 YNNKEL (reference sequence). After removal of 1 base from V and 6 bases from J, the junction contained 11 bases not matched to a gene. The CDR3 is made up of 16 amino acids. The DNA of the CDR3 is TGTGCCAGCAGCCAAGCCCGGGGGGCAGGGGGTGATGGCTACACCTTC. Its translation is CASSQARGAGGDGYTF.

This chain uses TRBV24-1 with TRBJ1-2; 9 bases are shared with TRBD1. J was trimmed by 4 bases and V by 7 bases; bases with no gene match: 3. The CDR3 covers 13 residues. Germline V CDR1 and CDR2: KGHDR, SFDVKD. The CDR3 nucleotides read TGTGCCACCAGGGGACAGGGAGGCTATGGCTACACCTTC. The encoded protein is CATRGQGGYGYTF.

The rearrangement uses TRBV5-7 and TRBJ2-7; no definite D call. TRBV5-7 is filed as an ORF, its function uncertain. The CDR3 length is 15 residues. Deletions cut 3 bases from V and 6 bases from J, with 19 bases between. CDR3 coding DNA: TGTGCCAGCAGCTCCCGGGTTATGGCCTCCGGCGAGCAGTACTTC. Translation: CASSSRVMASGEQYF.

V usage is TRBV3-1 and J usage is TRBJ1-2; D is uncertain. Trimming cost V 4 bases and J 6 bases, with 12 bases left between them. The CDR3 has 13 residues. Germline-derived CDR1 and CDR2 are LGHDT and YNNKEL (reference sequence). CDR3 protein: CASSRPGWHGYTF. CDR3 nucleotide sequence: TGTGCCAGCAGCCGCCCCGGATGGCATGGCTACACCTTC.

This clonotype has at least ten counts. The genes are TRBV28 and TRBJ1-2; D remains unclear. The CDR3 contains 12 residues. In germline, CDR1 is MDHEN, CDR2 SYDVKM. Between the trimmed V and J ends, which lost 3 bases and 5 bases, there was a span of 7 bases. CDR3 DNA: TGTGCCAGCAGTTTGGGTAGTTATGGCTACACCTTC. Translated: CASSLGSYGYTF.

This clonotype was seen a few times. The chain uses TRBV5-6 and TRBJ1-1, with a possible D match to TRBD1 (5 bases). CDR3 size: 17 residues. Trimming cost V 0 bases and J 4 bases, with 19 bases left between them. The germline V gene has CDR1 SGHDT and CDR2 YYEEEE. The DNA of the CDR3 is TGTGCCAGCAGCTTGGAGCGGGGACTTCGGGTGGGCACTGAAGCTTTCTTT. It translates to CASSLERGLRVGTEAFF.

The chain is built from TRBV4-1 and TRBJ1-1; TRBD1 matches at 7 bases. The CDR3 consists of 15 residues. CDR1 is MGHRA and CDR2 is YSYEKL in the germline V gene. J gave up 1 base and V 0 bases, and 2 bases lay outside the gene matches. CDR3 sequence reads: CASSQEGTANTEAFF. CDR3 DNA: TGCGCCAGCAGCCAAGAAGGGACAGCGAACACTGAAGCTTTCTTT.

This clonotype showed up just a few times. The CDR3 DNA sequence: TGTGCCAGCAGCTTAACAGCAGGGGCGAACGGGGAGACCCAGTACTTC. Its protein product is CASSLTAGANGETQYF. The V call is TRBV7-2, the J call TRBJ2-5; the D gene is possibly TRBD1 (6 bases). Trimming shortened V by 2 bases and J by 5 bases, and 18 bases separated the two germline ends. The CDR3 consists of 16 residues. Germline values: CDR1 SGHTA, CDR2 FQGNSA.

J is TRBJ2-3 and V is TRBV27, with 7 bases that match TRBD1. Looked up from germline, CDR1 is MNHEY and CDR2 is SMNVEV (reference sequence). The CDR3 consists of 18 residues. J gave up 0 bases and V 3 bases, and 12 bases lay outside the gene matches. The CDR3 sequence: CASSFEVGLGQSTDTQYF. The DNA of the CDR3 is TGTGCCAGCAGTTTCGAGGTCGGGTTGGGACAGAGCACAGATACGCAGTATTTT.

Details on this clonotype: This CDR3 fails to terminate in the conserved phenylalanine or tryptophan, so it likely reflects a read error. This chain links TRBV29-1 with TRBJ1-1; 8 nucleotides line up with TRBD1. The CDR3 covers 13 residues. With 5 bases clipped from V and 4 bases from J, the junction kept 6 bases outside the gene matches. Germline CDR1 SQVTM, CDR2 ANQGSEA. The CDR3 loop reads CSVKMQGATEAFS. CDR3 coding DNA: TGCAGCGTTAAGATGCAGGGGGCCACTGAAGCTTTCTCT.

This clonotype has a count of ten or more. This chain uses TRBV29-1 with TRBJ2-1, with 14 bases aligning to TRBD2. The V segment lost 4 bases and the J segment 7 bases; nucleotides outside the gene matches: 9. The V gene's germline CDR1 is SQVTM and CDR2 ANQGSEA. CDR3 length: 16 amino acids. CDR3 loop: CSVAGLAGEMGNEQFF. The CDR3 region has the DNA TGCAGCGTTGCGGGACTAGCGGGAGAGATGGGTAATGAGCAGTTCTTC.

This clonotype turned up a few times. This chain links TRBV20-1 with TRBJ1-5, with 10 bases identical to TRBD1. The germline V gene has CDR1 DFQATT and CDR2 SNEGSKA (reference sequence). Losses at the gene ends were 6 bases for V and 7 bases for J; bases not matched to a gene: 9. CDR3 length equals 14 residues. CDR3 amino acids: CSAWRTGGFQPQHF. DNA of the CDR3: TGCAGTGCCTGGAGGACAGGGGGATTCCAGCCCCAGCATTTT.

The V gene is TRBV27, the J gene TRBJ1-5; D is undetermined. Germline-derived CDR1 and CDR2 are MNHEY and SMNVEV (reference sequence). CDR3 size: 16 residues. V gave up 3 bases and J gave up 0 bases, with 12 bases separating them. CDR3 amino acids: CASSFLGRNSNQPQHF. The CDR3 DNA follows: TGTGCCAGCAGTTTCTTAGGCCGGAATAGCAATCAGCCCCAGCATTTT.

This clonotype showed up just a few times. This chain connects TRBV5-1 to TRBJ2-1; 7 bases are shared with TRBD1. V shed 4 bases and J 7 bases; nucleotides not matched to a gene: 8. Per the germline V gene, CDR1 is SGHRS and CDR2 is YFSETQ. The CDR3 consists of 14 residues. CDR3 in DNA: TGCGCCAGCAGCCATGGACAGGATAGAAATGAGCAGTTCTTC. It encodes CASSHGQDRNEQFF.

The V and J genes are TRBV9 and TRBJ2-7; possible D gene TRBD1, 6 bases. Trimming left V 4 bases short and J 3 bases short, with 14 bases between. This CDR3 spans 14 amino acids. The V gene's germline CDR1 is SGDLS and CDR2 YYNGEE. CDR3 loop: CASSLTGYGYEQYF. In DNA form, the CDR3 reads TGTGCCAGCAGCTTAACAGGGTACGGCTACGAGCAGTACTTC.

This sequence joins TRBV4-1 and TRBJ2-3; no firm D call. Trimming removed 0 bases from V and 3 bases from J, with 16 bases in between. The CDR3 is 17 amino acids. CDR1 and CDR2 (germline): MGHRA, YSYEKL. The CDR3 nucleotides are TGCGCCAGCAGCCAAGATATTAGAGGACCGGTGACAGATACGCAGTATTTT. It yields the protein CASSQDIRGPVTDTQYF.

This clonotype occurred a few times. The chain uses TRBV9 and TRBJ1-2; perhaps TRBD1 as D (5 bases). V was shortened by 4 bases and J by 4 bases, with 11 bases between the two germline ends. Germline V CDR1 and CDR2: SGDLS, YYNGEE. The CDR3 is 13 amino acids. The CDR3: CASSTGAIYGYTF. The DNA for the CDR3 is TGTGCCAGCAGCACCGGGGCGATCTATGGCTACACCTTC.

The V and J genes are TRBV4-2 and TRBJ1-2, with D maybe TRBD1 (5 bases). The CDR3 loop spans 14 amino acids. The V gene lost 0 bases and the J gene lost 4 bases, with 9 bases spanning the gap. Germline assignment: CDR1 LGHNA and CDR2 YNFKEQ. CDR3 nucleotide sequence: TGTGCCAGCAGCCAAGATAGACAGTTCTATGGCTACACCTTC. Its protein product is CASSQDRQFYGYTF.

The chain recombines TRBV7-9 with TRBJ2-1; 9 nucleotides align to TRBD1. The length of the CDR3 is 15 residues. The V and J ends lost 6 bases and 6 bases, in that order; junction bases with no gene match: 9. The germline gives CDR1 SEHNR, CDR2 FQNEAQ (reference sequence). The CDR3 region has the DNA TGTGCCAGCAGGGACGGGACAGGGAGAGGCAATGAGCAGTTCTTC. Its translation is CASRDGTGRGNEQFF.

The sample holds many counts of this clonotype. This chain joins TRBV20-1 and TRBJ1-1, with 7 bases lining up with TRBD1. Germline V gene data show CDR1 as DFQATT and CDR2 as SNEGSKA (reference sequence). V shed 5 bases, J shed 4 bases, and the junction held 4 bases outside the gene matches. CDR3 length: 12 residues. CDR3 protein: CSADQGGTEAFF. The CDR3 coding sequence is TGCAGTGCTGACCAGGGGGGCACTGAAGCTTTCTTT.

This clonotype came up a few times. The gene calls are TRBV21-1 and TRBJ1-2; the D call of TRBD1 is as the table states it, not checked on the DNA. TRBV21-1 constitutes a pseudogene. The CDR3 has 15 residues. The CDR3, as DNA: TGTGCCAGCAGCAAAGCGCAGGACACTACCTATGGCTACACCTTC. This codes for CASSKAQDTTYGYTF.

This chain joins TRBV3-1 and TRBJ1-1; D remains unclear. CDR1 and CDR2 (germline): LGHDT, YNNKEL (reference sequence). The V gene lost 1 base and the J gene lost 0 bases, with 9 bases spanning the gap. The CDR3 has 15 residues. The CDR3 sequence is CASSQVAEMNTEAFF. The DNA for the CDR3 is TGTGCCAGCAGCCAAGTGGCCGAAATGAACACTGAAGCTTTCTTT.

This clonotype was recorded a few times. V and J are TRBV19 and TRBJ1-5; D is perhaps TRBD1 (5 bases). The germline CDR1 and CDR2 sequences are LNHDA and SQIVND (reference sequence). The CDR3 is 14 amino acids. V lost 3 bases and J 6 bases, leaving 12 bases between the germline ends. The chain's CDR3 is CASSIRGRTQPQHF. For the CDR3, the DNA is TGTGCCAGTAGTATCCGGGGACGGACTCAGCCCCAGCATTTT.

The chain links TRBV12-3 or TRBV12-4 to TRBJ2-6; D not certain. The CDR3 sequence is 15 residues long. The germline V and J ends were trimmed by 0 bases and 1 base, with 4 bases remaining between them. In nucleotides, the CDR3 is TGTGCCAGCAGTTTAGCAGGGTCTGGGGCCAACGTCCTGACTTTC. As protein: CASSLAGSGANVLTF.

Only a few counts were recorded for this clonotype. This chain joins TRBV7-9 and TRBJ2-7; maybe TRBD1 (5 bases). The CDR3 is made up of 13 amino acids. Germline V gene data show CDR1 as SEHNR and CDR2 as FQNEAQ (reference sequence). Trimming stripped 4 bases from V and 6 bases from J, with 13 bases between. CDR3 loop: CASSSQGLPEQYF. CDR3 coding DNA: TGTGCCAGCAGCTCCCAGGGTTTGCCCGAGCAGTACTTC.

This CDR3 is CASTSSYEQYF. The CDR3 DNA is TGTGCCAGCACCTCGAGCTACGAGCAGTACTTC. The chain employs TRBV11-1 and TRBJ2-7; no clear D. CDR3 length equals 11 residues. CDR1 is SGHAT, CDR2 FQDESV, per germline (reference sequence). The V end lost 7 bases, the J end lost 3 bases, and 7 bases lay between the germline ends.